A selection of T cell receptor beta chains follows, all from one sample in a study of blood T cell repertoires in COVID-19. The assay was immunoSEQ multiplex PCR, and TCRdb's table has in-frame clones only and misses some. The table lists 300,000 or so clones, about 89% of them singletons. The specimen was peripheral blood. The receptors stem from a woman aged 45-65 years who had recovered from COVID-19. CDR3s include the opening cysteine and the closing phenylalanine or tryptophan. A D gene is named only where the DNA matches it firmly. Size tells how often a clone was seen (once, few, many) or the class of an expanded clone, and some rows leave it out.

.	TRBV3-1/TRBV3-2	TRBD2	TRBJ2-7	TGTGCCAGCAGCCAAGCCGGGGGGTCCTACGAGCAGTACTTC	CASSQAGGSYEQYF
.	TRBV4-2	TRBD2	TRBJ2-1	TGTGCCAGCAGCCTCGGGGGAGGGCCGTACAATGAGCAGTTCTTC	CASSLGGGPYNEQFF
.	TRBV6-5	.	TRBJ2-5	TGTGCCAGCAGTTACATCAGTACAGGGACCCAGTACTTC	CASSYISTGTQYF
.	TRBV4-2	TRBD2	TRBJ2-1	TGTGCCAGCAGCCAGCAAACCGGGACTAGCGGGAGCCCGCAGTTCTTC	CASSQQTGTSGSPQFF
.	TRBV28	TRBD1	TRBJ2-7	TGTGCCAGCAGTTTACGGGACAGGGCCAACTACGAGCAGTACTTC	CASSLRDRANYEQYF
.	TRBV3-1/TRBV3-2	TRBD1	TRBJ2-7	TGTGCCAGCAGCGGGACAGGGGCCTACGAGCAGTACTTC	CASSGTGAYEQYF
.	TRBV27	TRBD2	TRBJ2-5	TGTGCCAGCAGTTTTTCAATAGCGGGAATACAAGAGACCCAGTACTTC	CASSFSIAGIQETQYF
.	TRBV5-5	TRBD1	TRBJ1-2	TGTGCCAGCAGCTTGCAGGGGGCGTTGGATGGCTACACCTTC	CASSLQGALDGYTF
.	TRBV10-3	.	TRBJ1-1	TGTGCCATCAGTATCCGGGACACAGTTTTGAACACTGAAGCTTTCTTT	CAISIRDTVLNTEAFF
.	TRBV28	.	TRBJ1-2	TGTGCCAGCAGTTCCCCGGAGCCCTATGGCTACACCTTC	CASSSPEPYGYTF
once	TRBV11-2	TRBD2	TRBJ2-7	TGTGCCAGCAGCTTATCATGGGGGGGCTCCTACGAGCAGTACTTC	CASSLSWGGSYEQYF
.	TRBV28	.	TRBJ2-2	TGTGCCTCGAGAGATGGGGGCCGCGGGGAGCTGTTTTTT	CASRDGGRGELFF
.	TRBV3-1/TRBV3-2	.	TRBJ2-2	TGTGCCAGCAGCCTCCGTTTAGCCTCGGATGTGGAGCTGTTTTTT	CASSLRLASDVELFF
.	TRBV24-1	.	TRBJ2-4	TGTGCCACCCGCAGACCCCTCCAGGGCAACGAAAACATTCAGTACTTC	CATRRPLQGNENIQYF
many	TRBV28	.	TRBJ2-3	TGTGCCAGCAGTCACGCAGCGTCAGATACGCAGTATTTT	CASSHAASDTQYF
few	TRBV3-1/TRBV3-2	TRBD2	TRBJ2-7	TGTGCCAGCAGCCACAGCGGGGGGTACGAGCAGTACTTC	CASSHSGGYEQYF
few	TRBV5-1	.	TRBJ1-4	TGCGCCAGCAGCTTGGTGTCGTCAGGGGAAGGTGAAAAACTGTTTTTT	CASSLVSSGEGEKLFF
once	TRBV2	TRBD2	TRBJ2-1	TGTGCCAGCAGTGACGGGACTAGCGGGAGTAAGGAGCAGTTCTTC	CASSDGTSGSKEQFF
.	TRBV7-6	TRBD1	TRBJ1-3	TGTGCCAGCAGCTTAGCCAGGGGGCGTACTGGAAACACCATATATTTT	CASSLARGRTGNTIYF
.	TRBV10-3	TRBD2	TRBJ2-7	TGTGCCATCAGTGAGTCCCAAGTAAAAGCGGGAGGGATCCATGGCTCCTACGAGCAGTACTTC	CAISESQVKAGGIHGSYEQYF
once	TRBV28	TRBD1	TRBJ1-2	TGTGCCAGCAGTCGAACAGACAGGGATGCAAAGGGCTACACCTTC	CASSRTDRDAKGYTF
once	TRBV19	TRBD1	TRBJ1-1	TGTGCCAGTAGTTCGGACAGGATGAACACTGAAGCTTTCTTT	CASSSDRMNTEAFF
few	TRBV28	.	TRBJ1-1	TGTGCCAGCGCGTCATCCCCAATGAACACTGAAGCTTTCTTT	CASASSPMNTEAFF
few	TRBV2	.	TRBJ2-4	TGTGCCAGCCGGAGGGTTTTAGCCAAAAACATTCAGTACTTC	CASRRVLAKNIQYF
.	TRBV7-9	.	TRBJ1-4	TGTGCCAGCAGCCTCAGGGAGGGGCCTAATGAAAAACTGTTTTTT	CASSLREGPNEKLFF
.	TRBV5-1	.	TRBJ1-2	TGCGCCAGCAGCTTGGGAGGCGCGAGAGACTATGGCTACACCTTC	CASSLGGARDYGYTF
.	TRBV11-3	.	TRBJ2-3	TGTGCCAGCAGCTTAGGGGCCGGGAGCGGGACAGATACGCAGTATTTT	CASSLGAGSGTDTQYF
.	TRBV19	.	TRBJ1-5	TGTGCCAGTAGTCCCCGGGTGCAGCCCCAGCATTTT	CASSPRVQPQHF
.	TRBV15	TRBD1	TRBJ1-2	TGTGCCACCAGCAGAGATCTGGACAGGGTTGGCTACACCTTC	CATSRDLDRVGYTF
.	TRBV11-3	.	TRBJ2-1	TGTGCCAGCTCCCAGGGGTCCTACAATGAGCAGTTCTTC	CASSQGSYNEQFF
.	TRBV4-3	.	TRBJ2-3	TGCGCCAGCAGCCAAGCGACTGATACAGATACGCAGTATTTT	CASSQATDTDTQYF
.	TRBV7-6	.	TRBJ2-5	TGTGCCAGCAGCTTAGGGCTAGCGGAGACCCAGTACTTC	CASSLGLAETQYF
.	TRBV5-6	TRBD2	TRBJ2-7	TGTGCCAGCAGCTTGACGGGGAGGGAAGCTTCCTACGAGCAGTACTTC	CASSLTGREASYEQYF
.	TRBV12-3/TRBV12-4	.	TRBJ1-4	TGTGCCAGCAGCCCTAACAGGGCTCAGAAACTGTTTTTT	CASSPNRAQKLFF
.	TRBV28	.	TRBJ2-1	TGTGCCAGCAGCCGAGGTGGGCGGGCGGCCTACAATGAGCAGTTCTTC	CASSRGGRAAYNEQFF
.	TRBV30	TRBD1	TRBJ1-4	TGTGCCTGGAGTGTATTGGGCAGGGGGCGTGAAAAACTGTTTTTT	CAWSVLGRGREKLFF
.	TRBV6-6	TRBD1	TRBJ1-2	TGTGCCATGGGCCCCCGACAGGGGAACGGCTACACCTTC	CAMGPRQGNGYTF
.	TRBV28	.	TRBJ2-7	TGTGCCAGCAGTAACAGGGCCACCTACGAGCAGTACTTC	CASSNRATYEQYF
.	TRBV6-2/TRBV6-3	.	TRBJ2-2	TGTGCCAGCAGTTACGAGCACGGGGACACCGGGGAGCTGTTTTTT	CASSYEHGDTGELFF
.	TRBV18	.	TRBJ1-2	TGTGCCAGCTCACTTAGGACTGAGGGCTACACCTTC	CASSLRTEGYTF
.	TRBV28	.	TRBJ2-1	TGTGCCGCTAGGTACCCTTTGGTCGGCAATGAGCAGTTCTTC	CAARYPLVGNEQFF
.	TRBV28	.	TRBJ1-3	TGTGCCAGCAGACGAAAAACAGGGAACTCTGGAAACACCATATATTTT	CASRRKTGNSGNTIYF
once	TRBV6-5	.	TRBJ2-7	TGTGCCAGCAGGGGGGGGGCGGACGAGCAGTACTTC	CASRGGADEQYF
.	TRBV5-4	TRBD1	TRBJ2-1	TGTGCCACTGAAGCCGGGACAGGGCGCCCAGAGCAGTTCTTC	CATEAGTGRPEQFF
few	TRBV6-6	.	TRBJ2-7	TGTGCCAGCAGTACCAATAGCTACGAGCAGTACTTC	CASSTNSYEQYF